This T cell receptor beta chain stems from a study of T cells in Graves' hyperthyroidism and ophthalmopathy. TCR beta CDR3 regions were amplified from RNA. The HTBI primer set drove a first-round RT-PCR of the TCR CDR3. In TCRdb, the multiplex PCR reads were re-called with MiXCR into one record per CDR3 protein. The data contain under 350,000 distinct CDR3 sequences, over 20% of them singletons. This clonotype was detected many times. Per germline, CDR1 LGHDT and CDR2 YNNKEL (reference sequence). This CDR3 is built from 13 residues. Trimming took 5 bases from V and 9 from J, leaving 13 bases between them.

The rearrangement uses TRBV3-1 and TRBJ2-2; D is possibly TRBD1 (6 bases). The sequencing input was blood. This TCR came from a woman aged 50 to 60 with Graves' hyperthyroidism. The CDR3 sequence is CASSSQGMRELFF. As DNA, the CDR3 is TGTGCCAGCAGCTCGCAGGGGATGAGGGAGCTGTTTTTT.